This T cell receptor beta chain is from a study of response to subunit inactivated influenza vaccine. Study outcomes and limitations: Authors suggested each seasonal flu vaccination may recruit only limited numbers of new T cells.

About this clonotype: Its antigen is unknown.

The CDR3 spans 15 residues. Germline V gene data show CDR1 as MNHEY and CDR2 as SVGAGI. V shed 0 bases, J shed 8 bases, and the junction held 6 bases outside the gene matches. Each CDR3 protein gets one entry after TCRdb re-called the RT-PCR reads with MiXCR. The table shows hundreds of thousands of distinct CDR3 sequences, with about a fifth occurring only once. The V and J genes are TRBV6-5 and TRBJ2-2; 7 positions match TRBD2. This clonotype was obtained from a man aged 45-60 years who received an inactivated influenza vaccine. The source material was PBMCs from blood, sampled 4 to 6 days after vaccination. For the CDR3, the DNA is TGTGCCAGCAGTTACTCAACATGGGGGGGTGGGGAGCTGTTTTTT. Its translation: CASSYSTWGGGELFF.